The text below deals with one T cell receptor (beta chain). Its antigen is not known. Germline is not matched at one junction end, which may reflect a read error. Unique molecular identifiers were carried by the TCR beta cDNA libraries. T cells, roughly 1 to 10 million of them, yielded roughly 0.5 million cDNA molecules. TCRdb itself ran the PCR reads through MiXCR, one entry per CDR3 protein. The table has about 200,000 distinct CDR3 sequences, 29% seen once; the top ten hold 3% to 3.5%. The data derive from a study of post-analysis software for immune sequencing data. Study as a whole: Disease courses included relapsing-remitting, secondary progressive and progressive-relapsing multiple sclerosis. Findings and caveats of the study: Controls showed significantly higher normalized Chao1 diversity than did multiple sclerosis patients. When patients were compared with controls, about 5 TRBV segments were more frequent, TRBV5-6, TRBV5-1 and TRBV20-1 among them. Strong co-clustering by F measure linked samples that shared a preparation batch.

This CDR3 has 13 residues. The V gene's germline CDR1 is SGHRS and CDR2 YFSETQ. The chain links TRBV5-1 to TRBJ2-2; possibly TRBD2 for D (5 bases). The clonotype comes from a girl aged 2-17 years with multiple sclerosis. Sequencing was done on a sample of blood. The CDR3 DNA follows: TGCGCCAGCCGGTCGGCGAACACCGGGGAGCGGTTTTTT. It yields the protein CASRSANTGERFF.